The present T cell receptor beta chain was sequenced within a study of T cells in Graves' hyperthyroidism and ophthalmopathy. Study-level background: Any treatment followed the collection of peripheral blood at initial diagnosis.

The CDR3 contains 13 residues. Per the germline V gene, CDR1 is LGHDT and CDR2 is YNNKEL (reference sequence). Regarding this clonotype: This may be a read error: a much more frequent sequence differs by one nucleotide.

A patient was excluded if there was uncontrolled infection, other autoimmune disease, pregnancy or lactation. PBMCs were collected from a roughly 10 ml volume of fresh peripheral blood. Template material for amplifying TCR beta CDR3 regions consisted of RNA transcripts. A set of HTBI primers served as the primers for a first-round RT-PCR of the TCR CDR3. TCRdb re-derived calls from the multiplex PCR reads in MiXCR, one entry per CDR3 protein. This sample has some 500,000 distinct CDR3 sequences, with around 15% found just once. Sequences were obtained from blood. The receptor comes from a young woman with Graves' hyperthyroidism. The chain combines TRBV3-1 with TRBJ2-1, with D unclear. Here the CDR3 reads CASGQVSWDEQFF. The DNA for the CDR3 is TGTGCCAGCGGCCAAGTTTCGTGGGATGAGCAGTTCTTC.